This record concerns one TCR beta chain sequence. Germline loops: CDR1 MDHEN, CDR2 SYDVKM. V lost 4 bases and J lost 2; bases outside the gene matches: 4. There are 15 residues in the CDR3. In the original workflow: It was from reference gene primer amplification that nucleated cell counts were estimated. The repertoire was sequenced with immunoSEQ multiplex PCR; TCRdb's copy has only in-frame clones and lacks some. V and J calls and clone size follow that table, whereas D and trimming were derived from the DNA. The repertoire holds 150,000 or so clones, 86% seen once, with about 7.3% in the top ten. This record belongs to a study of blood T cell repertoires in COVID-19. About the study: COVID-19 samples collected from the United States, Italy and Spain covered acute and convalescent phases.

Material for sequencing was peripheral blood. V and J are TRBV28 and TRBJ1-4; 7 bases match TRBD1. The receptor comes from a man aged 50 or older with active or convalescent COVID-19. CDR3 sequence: CASSSPRGTNEKLFF. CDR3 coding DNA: TGTGCCAGCAGTTCGCCCAGGGGGACTAATGAAAAACTGTTTTTT.